This is a list of T cell receptor beta chains from one sample in a study of shared clonotypes between healthy human individuals. The assay was immunoSEQ multiplex PCR, and TCRdb's table has in-frame clones only and misses some. The sample yields roughly 1,600,000 clones, around 98.5% seen once. The sequenced material came from naive CD4+ T cells sorted from blood. The receptors were gathered from a man aged 25-45 years in good health. CDR3s include the opening cysteine and the closing phenylalanine or tryptophan. The order of the fields is V gene, clone size, J gene, D gene, CDR3 DNA, CDR3 protein. D genes are given only for firm matches. Clone size is given for some rows only: seen once, a few or many times, or a class if the clone is expanded.

V: TRBV5-5
size: .
J: TRBJ1-1
D: .
DNA: TGTGCCAGCAGCTTGATGTCGGCAGGAGGCACTGAAGCTTTCTTT
CDR3: CASSLMSAGGTEAFF

V: TRBV6-5
size: .
J: TRBJ2-7
D: .
DNA: TGTGCCAGCAGTTACTCGTTCGGTTACGAGCAGTACTTC
CDR3: CASSYSFGYEQYF

V: TRBV9
size: .
J: TRBJ2-2
D: TRBD1
DNA: TGTGCCAGCAGCGTAGAACAGGGGCCGAACACCGGGGAGCTGTTTTTT
CDR3: CASSVEQGPNTGELFF

V: TRBV19
size: .
J: TRBJ2-1
D: TRBD2
DNA: TGTGCCAGTAGTATATTTACTAGCGGTAGTTCCTACAATGAGCAGTTCTTC
CDR3: CASSIFTSGSSYNEQFF

V: TRBV7-9
size: .
J: TRBJ1-4
D: .
DNA: TGTGCCAGCATCGACGGGAGAACTAATGAAAAACTGTTTTTT
CDR3: CASIDGRTNEKLFF

V: TRBV18
size: .
J: TRBJ2-6
D: .
DNA: TGTGCCAGCTCACCTACAGTTTCTGGGGCCAACGTCCTGACTTTC
CDR3: CASSPTVSGANVLTF

V: TRBV11-3
size: .
J: TRBJ1-5
D: TRBD1
DNA: TGTGCCAGCAGCTTAGGAACAGGGGTGTATCAGCCCCAGCATTTT
CDR3: CASSLGTGVYQPQHF

V: TRBV4-3
size: .
J: TRBJ1-4
D: TRBD1
DNA: TGCGCCAGCAGCCAAGAAGCCAGGGGGTCTAATGAAAAACTGTTTTTT
CDR3: CASSQEARGSNEKLFF

V: TRBV4-1
size: .
J: TRBJ1-3
D: .
DNA: TGCGCCAGCAGCCACCCGGGACGCAGCTCTGGAAACACCATATATTTT
CDR3: CASSHPGRSSGNTIYF

V: TRBV15
size: .
J: TRBJ2-7
D: .
DNA: TGTGCCACCAGCAGAGTAGGAGGGGCGGGATCCTACGAGCAGTACTTC
CDR3: CATSRVGGAGSYEQYF

V: TRBV6-1
size: once
J: TRBJ1-2
D: .
DNA: TGTGCCAGCAGTGAAGCGCCTCAGGGCGCGGGTGGCTACACCTTC
CDR3: CASSEAPQGAGGYTF

V: TRBV28
size: once
J: TRBJ2-7
D: .
DNA: TGTGCCAGCAGTGCGCAGGGGACCCACTACGAGCAGTACTTC
CDR3: CASSAQGTHYEQYF

V: TRBV19
size: .
J: TRBJ1-5
D: TRBD1
DNA: TGTGCCAGTAGTATCCCCGACAGGGGCGGAGGTCAGCCCCAGCATTTT
CDR3: CASSIPDRGGGQPQHF

V: TRBV7-2
size: .
J: TRBJ1-2
D: TRBD1
DNA: TGTGCCAGCAGCCGAGCAATCGTCAGGGACAGTAACTATGGCTACACCTTC
CDR3: CASSRAIVRDSNYGYTF

V: TRBV28
size: .
J: TRBJ2-7
D: .
DNA: TGTGCCAGCACGGACAACTCCTACGAGCAGTACTTC
CDR3: CASTDNSYEQYF

V: TRBV6-1
size: .
J: TRBJ2-3
D: .
DNA: TGTGCCAGCAGTGAAGCTGAGGTTAGCACAGATACGCAGTATTTT
CDR3: CASSEAEVSTDTQYF

V: TRBV7-6
size: .
J: TRBJ2-7
D: .
DNA: TGTGCCAGCAGCGCGCAACAGTTTTCGGGAGACGAGCAGTACTTC
CDR3: CASSAQQFSGDEQYF

V: TRBV2
size: .
J: TRBJ1-2
D: .
DNA: TGTGCCAGCAGTGAAGGGGACTATGGCTACACCTTC
CDR3: CASSEGDYGYTF

V: TRBV6-5
size: .
J: TRBJ2-3
D: .
DNA: TGTGCCAGCAGTTACCTGGGGGCTCCCACAGATACGCAGTATTTT
CDR3: CASSYLGAPTDTQYF

V: TRBV5-5
size: .
J: TRBJ2-4
D: .
DNA: TGTGCCAGCAGTTCAGACCGGACACTCGGTAGGGACATTCAGTACTTC
CDR3: CASSSDRTLGRDIQYF

V: TRBV14
size: .
J: TRBJ2-1
D: TRBD2
DNA: TGTGCCAGCAGCCTTGCTAAGGGACTAGCGGGAGGTGATCGCTCCTACAATGAGCAGTTCTTC
CDR3: CASSLAKGLAGGDRSYNEQFF

V: TRBV6-6
size: .
J: TRBJ2-7
D: TRBD2
DNA: TGTGCCAGCAGAGTAGCGGGAGGGAGCGAGCAGTACTTC
CDR3: CASRVAGGSEQYF

V: TRBV28
size: .
J: TRBJ1-3
D: .
DNA: TGTGCCAGCAGTTTAGGTGGAAACACCATATATTTT
CDR3: CASSLGGNTIYF

V: TRBV19
size: .
J: TRBJ2-7
D: TRBD1
DNA: TGTGCCAGCTCCCGGACAGGGGGCGACGAGCAGTACTTC
CDR3: CASSRTGGDEQYF

V: TRBV7-3
size: .
J: TRBJ2-3
D: .
DNA: TGTGCCAGCAGCTTAACGGGCGCCGATACGCAGTATTTT
CDR3: CASSLTGADTQYF

V: TRBV5-1
size: once
J: TRBJ2-7
D: TRBD1
DNA: TGCGCCAGCAGTTCGGGGGCCCCGGGACAGGGTTACGAGCAGTACTTC
CDR3: CASSSGAPGQGYEQYF

V: TRBV10-3
size: .
J: TRBJ2-6
D: .
DNA: TGTGCCATCAGTCAGACAGCCTCTGGGGCCAACGTCCTGACTTTC
CDR3: CAISQTASGANVLTF

V: TRBV5-6
size: .
J: TRBJ1-5
D: .
DNA: TGTGCCAGCAGTGATGGGGCAGGCAGCAATCAGCCCCAGCATTTT
CDR3: CASSDGAGSNQPQHF

V: TRBV15
size: .
J: TRBJ2-7
D: .
DNA: TGTGCCACCAGTCTCGATAGGGGGGAATTTTACGAGCAGTACTTC
CDR3: CATSLDRGEFYEQYF

V: TRBV18
size: .
J: TRBJ2-7
D: TRBD1
DNA: TGTGCCAGCTCACCACCGGGACAGGGAACGTACGAGCAGTACTTC
CDR3: CASSPPGQGTYEQYF

V: TRBV27
size: .
J: TRBJ2-7
D: TRBD2
DNA: TGTGCCAGCAGTCTAAGGACTAGCGGGAGAACCTACGAGCAGTACTTC
CDR3: CASSLRTSGRTYEQYF

V: TRBV18
size: once
J: TRBJ2-2
D: .
DNA: TGTGCCAGCTCACCTACTGGGAGGAGTAACACCGGGGAGCTGTTTTTT
CDR3: CASSPTGRSNTGELFF

V: TRBV19
size: .
J: TRBJ1-2
D: .
DNA: TGTGCCAGTAGTACAAACTCCGGGACATGGGCTAACTATGGCTACACCTTC
CDR3: CASSTNSGTWANYGYTF

V: TRBV19
size: .
J: TRBJ1-1
D: TRBD1
DNA: TGTGCCAGTATCCCAGGACAGGTCCCGAACACTGAAGCTTTCTTT
CDR3: CASIPGQVPNTEAFF

V: TRBV28
size: .
J: TRBJ2-2
D: TRBD1
DNA: TGTGCCAGCAGAGCACCGGGACAGGGTAGGGCCGGGGAGCTGTTTTTT
CDR3: CASRAPGQGRAGELFF

V: TRBV25-1
size: .
J: TRBJ2-2
D: TRBD2
DNA: TGTGCCAGCAAGGAGTCTAGCGGGATGCCCGGGGAGCTGTTTTTT
CDR3: CASKESSGMPGELFF

V: TRBV5-5
size: once
J: TRBJ1-2
D: .
DNA: TGTGCCAGCAGCAACTCACCGAATGGCTACACCTTC
CDR3: CASSNSPNGYTF

V: TRBV7-2
size: .
J: TRBJ1-3
D: TRBD1
DNA: TGTGCCAGCAGCTTGGCAGGGGGTAACTCTGGAAACACCATATATTTT
CDR3: CASSLAGGNSGNTIYF

V: TRBV14
size: .
J: TRBJ2-3
D: .
DNA: TGTGCCAGCAGCCAAGGGACAGATACGCAGTATTTT
CDR3: CASSQGTDTQYF

V: TRBV29-1
size: .
J: TRBJ1-4
D: .
DNA: TGCAGCGTTGCTACAGGGCGGGGAGAAAAACTGTTTTTT
CDR3: CSVATGRGEKLFF

V: TRBV19
size: .
J: TRBJ1-5
D: .
DNA: TGTGCCAGTAGTATAGGGGGGTGGGATGGCAATCAGCCCCAGCATTTT
CDR3: CASSIGGWDGNQPQHF

V: TRBV5-1
size: once
J: TRBJ2-1
D: .
DNA: TGCGCCAGCAGCTTGGCCCGGGCGGCATCCTACAATGAGCAGTTCTTC
CDR3: CASSLARAASYNEQFF

V: TRBV18
size: .
J: TRBJ2-7
D: TRBD2
DNA: TGTGCCAGCTCACCCGGGACTAGCTCCTCTTGGGCGGACAACGAGCAGTACTTC
CDR3: CASSPGTSSSWADNEQYF

V: TRBV7-2
size: .
J: TRBJ1-4
D: .
DNA: TGTGCCAGCAGCAGGGTGGGGGAGGAAAAACTGTTTTTT
CDR3: CASSRVGEEKLFF

V: TRBV4-3
size: .
J: TRBJ2-7
D: .
DNA: TGCGCCAGCAGCCAAGAGTTTAGGCAGGACTCCTACGAGCAGTACTTC
CDR3: CASSQEFRQDSYEQYF